The 11 T cell receptor beta chains presented below share a single source sample, sequenced in a study of blood T cell repertoires in COVID-19 (TCRdb year 2020). Libraries came from the immunoSEQ multiplex PCR assay. TCRdb's version of the immuneACCESS table is confined to in-frame rearrangements and falls short of the full clone set. An unresolved V gene accounts for under half of the shortfall where checked; the remainder is of unknown origin. For this sample there are over 300,000 clones; 89% appear just once. Of the sample, 0.95% to 1.5% falls within the top ten clones. Sequenced input: peripheral blood. These receptors were taken from a man aged 40-50 years with acute or convalescent COVID-19.

The rearrangement joins TRBV6-2 or TRBV6-3 to TRBJ2-5, with D perhaps matching TRBD2 (6 bases). V lost 4 bases, J lost 5 bases, and 17 bases lay in between. CDR3 length equals 15 residues. Looked up from germline, CDR1 is MNHEY and CDR2 is SVGEGT. CDR3 DNA: TGTGCCAGCAGTTTCACTAGCACCACTGGGGAGACCCAGTACTTC. As protein: CASSFTSTTGETQYF.

A single count supports this clone. V usage is TRBV6-4 and J usage is TRBJ2-5; 13 bases align to TRBD2. Germline V gives CDR1 MRHNA, CDR2 SNTAGT. CDR3 length: 19 residues. Losses at the gene ends were 8 bases for V and 2 bases for J; bases not matched to a gene: 17. CDR3 amino acids: CASQHHLTSGRSRQETQYF. In DNA, the CDR3 is TGTGCCAGCCAGCACCATCTGACTAGCGGGAGGTCAAGGCAAGAGACCCAGTACTTC.

The chain recombines TRBV19 with TRBJ2-2; D uncertain. The CDR3 contains 12 residues. Trimming took 5 bases from V and 6 from J, leaving 7 bases between them. Germline lookup yields CDR1 LNHDA and CDR2 SQIVND (reference sequence). The CDR3 DNA follows: TGTGCCAGTAGTCCCCTTTCCGGGGAGCTGTTTTTT. This gives the protein CASSPLSGELFF.

The V and J genes are TRBV28 and TRBJ2-7; 12 nucleotides match TRBD2. Looked up from germline, CDR1 is MDHEN and CDR2 is SYDVKM. The CDR3 contains 14 residues. V was clipped by 5 bases and J by 5 bases; unmatched bases: 4. The CDR3 DNA sequence: TGTGCCAGCAGTCGACTAGCGGGAGTACACGAGCAGTACTTC. It encodes CASSRLAGVHEQYF.

The rearrangement uses TRBV27 and TRBJ1-1, with a weak D call TRBD1 (5 bases). This CDR3 is 13 amino acids long. Germline CDR1 MNHEY, CDR2 SMNVEV (reference sequence). The V and J ends lost 10 bases and 2 bases respectively, with 14 bases between them. CDR3 loop: CAISRGSNTEAFF. As DNA, the CDR3 is TGTGCCATCTCTAGGGGCAGTAACACTGAAGCTTTCTTT.

V is TRBV5-1 and J is TRBJ2-5; TRBD2 agrees at 10 bases. This CDR3 is 15 amino acids long. V gave up 4 bases and J gave up 1 base; unmatched junction bases: 4. Germline V gene sequence: CDR1 SGHRS, CDR2 YFSETQ. Written as DNA, the CDR3 is TGCGCCAGCAGCCTCGGACTAGCGGTCCAAGAGACCCAGTACTTC. It codes for CASSLGLAVQETQYF.

The rearrangement links TRBV11-3 to TRBJ2-1, with 11 bases lining up with TRBD2. Germline-derived CDR1 and CDR2 are SGHNT and YENEEA. This CDR3 comprises 16 residues. Losses at the gene ends were 4 bases for V and 5 bases for J; bases not matched to a gene: 7. CDR3 DNA: TGTGCCAGCAGCTCCCTAACTAGCGGGGGAGACAATGAGCAGTTCTTC. Amino acid sequence: CASSSLTSGGDNEQFF.

The J gene is TRBJ2-1, the V gene TRBV2, with D possibly TRBD2 on 6 matching bases. Germline V gene data show CDR1 as SNHLY and CDR2 as FYNNEI. CDR3 length equals 17 residues. Trimming cost V 6 bases and J 6 bases, with 24 bases left between them. The CDR3 reads CASSNRGGTLTRNEQFF. CDR3 DNA sequence: TGTGCCAGCAGCAATCGGGGCGGGACTTTAACCCGCAATGAGCAGTTCTTC.

The chain joins TRBV27 to TRBJ2-3, with 7 positions matching TRBD2. Germline V gene sequence: CDR1 MNHEY, CDR2 SMNVEV (reference sequence). Trimming took 1 base from V and 1 from J; bases not matched to a gene: 5. This CDR3 has 16 residues. CDR3 sequence reads: CASSLLASGGTDTQYF. CDR3 DNA sequence: TGTGCCAGCAGTTTATTGGCTAGCGGAGGCACAGATACGCAGTATTTT.

This chain links TRBV13 with TRBJ1-2; 7 nucleotides line up with TRBD1. The CDR3 runs 16 residues. The V gene end was trimmed by 5 bases and the J gene end by 4 bases; junction bases not matched to a gene: 13. Germline V CDR1 and CDR2: PRHDT, FYEKMQ (reference sequence). The CDR3 coding sequence is TGTGCCAGCAGCAGGGGGAAGACAGGGTGGGGCTATGGCTACACCTTC. Protein sequence: CASSRGKTGWGYGYTF.

This clone was seen just once. The gene calls are TRBV3-1 (or the pseudogene TRBV3-2) and TRBJ1-2, with D tentatively TRBD1 (6 bases). The CDR3 extends over 18 amino acids. Germline loops: CDR1 LGHDT, CDR2 YNNKEL (reference sequence). Trimming removed 2 bases at V and 0 bases at J, with 19 bases between. CDR3 coding DNA: TGTGCCAGCAGCCAAAAACAGGGATCTGAGTTAGCTAACTATGGCTACACCTTC. Translating gives CASSQKQGSELANYGYTF.